This T cell receptor beta chain was identified during a study of shared clonotypes between healthy human individuals. As for the study in general: Researchers drew samples from two women and a few men aged 18 to 49.

Some clones are missing from TCRdb's copy, which holds only in-frame ones; the method was immunoSEQ multiplex PCR. Of millions of clones detected, roughly 94% appear once; the ten largest clones hold roughly 1%. Naivety among CD8 cells was defined by CD45RO negativity and positive CCR7 selection, thereby excluding terminally differentiated effector memory CD45RA+ cells. This CDR3 comprises 15 residues. Germline V gene sequence: CDR1 MGHRA, CDR2 YSYEKL. Trimming took off 1 base at V and 8 bases at J, with 15 bases between the two ends. This clone was seen only once. The V gene is TRBV4-1, the J gene TRBJ2-1; a weak D match, TRBD2 (7 bases). The receptor was derived from a man aged 18 to 29 in good health. The specimen was naive CD8+ T cells sorted from blood. This CDR3 is CASSQGMAGAYEQFF. DNA for the CDR3: TGCGCCAGCAGCCAAGGGATGGCGGGGGCCTATGAGCAGTTCTTC.